This TCR beta chain was retrieved from a study of blood T cell repertoires in COVID-19. The CDR3 is 14 amino acids. From germline, CDR1 is SGHTA and CDR2 FQGTGA. V was trimmed by 2 bases and J by 9 bases, leaving 14 bases between them. The authors' processing: From reference gene primer amplification, estimates of nucleated cell counts were derived. The protocol was immunoSEQ multiplex PCR, while the TCRdb copy is restricted to in-frame clones and leaves out a portion. The V and J calls and clone size are taken from that table; D and trimming were inferred from the DNA. The sample lists about 210,000 clones, just over 85% occurring once.

The specimen was peripheral blood. The chain carries TRBV7-3 and TRBJ2-1; weak D call: TRBD2 (5 bases). The receptor was derived from a man between 18 and 35 years old with active or convalescent COVID-19. CDR3 sequence reads: CASSLYPGSGEQFF. In DNA, the CDR3 is TGTGCCAGCAGCTTATACCCGGGATCGGGTGAGCAGTTCTTC.